One sample yielded the 10 T cell receptor beta chains listed below, sequenced in a study of blood T cell repertoires in COVID-19. Profiled with immunoSEQ multiplex PCR; TCRdb holds only in-frame clones, not every one. In the table there are 250,000 to 350,000 clones, around 85% of which are singletons. Sequenced input: PBMCs or T cells enriched from blood (not recorded which). Every receptor here comes from a woman aged 40 to 55 who had recovered from COVID-19.

The genes are TRBV6-5 and TRBJ1-2; no definite D call. Trimming removed 7 bases from V and 7 bases from J, with 13 bases in between. Germline V gene data show CDR1 as MNHEY and CDR2 as SVGAGI. This CDR3 is 12 amino acids long. The DNA for the CDR3 is TGTGCCAGCAAGGACCACACTAGTGGCTACACCTTC. Protein product: CASKDHTSGYTF.

The chain joins TRBV12-3 or TRBV12-4 to TRBJ2-1, with D perhaps matching TRBD2 (6 bases). The CDR3 is 13 residues long. Between the trimmed V and J ends, which lost 6 bases and 2 bases, there was a span of 8 bases. This CDR3 reads CASRRDPYNEQFF. The CDR3 coding sequence is TGTGCCAGCAGGCGGGACCCCTACAATGAGCAGTTCTTC.

The chain uses TRBV18 and TRBJ2-5; D remains ambiguous. CDR1 is KGHSH, CDR2 LQKENI, per germline. Trimming shortened V by 2 bases and J by 2 bases, and 9 bases separated the two germline ends. CDR3 length: 14 amino acids. The CDR3 bases are TGTGCCAGCTCACCATTAGCCAGACAAGAGACCCAGTACTTC. Protein sequence: CASSPLARQETQYF.

This chain joins TRBV28 and TRBJ1-1, with D unclear. The CDR3 is 12 amino acids. Trimming took off 10 bases at V and 6 bases at J, with 15 bases between the two ends. Per germline, CDR1 MDHEN and CDR2 SYDVKM. The CDR3 DNA reads as TGTGCCAACAACAGAGTCTACGCTGAAGCTTTCTTT. Translation: CANNRVYAEAFF.

For the CDR3, the DNA is TGTGCCAGCAGCCAAGGGGTTTTCGGGGACAAGGTCGAGCAGTACTTC. Residues: CASSQGVFGDKVEQYF. The genes are TRBV3-1 (or the pseudogene TRBV3-2) and TRBJ2-7, with D possibly TRBD1 on 6 matching bases. CDR1 LGHDT and CDR2 YNNKEL come from the germline V gene (reference sequence). V dropped 1 base and J dropped 6 bases, with 19 bases sitting between them. The CDR3 has 16 residues.

V usage is TRBV6-2 or TRBV6-3 and J usage is TRBJ2-5; D call uncertain. Germline V gene sequence: CDR1 MNHEY, CDR2 SVGEGT. The V end was cut by 6 bases, the J end by 5 bases, with 7 bases between. The CDR3 runs 11 residues. The CDR3 DNA follows: TGTGCCAGCAGCGCACGGGAGACCCAGTACTTC. Its protein is CASSARETQYF.

This rearrangement joins TRBV18 to TRBJ2-2; 8 bases align to TRBD1. Trimming removed 3 bases from V and 4 bases from J; junction bases left unmatched: 4. Germline V lookup: CDR1 KGHSH, CDR2 LQKENI. This CDR3 is 15 amino acids long. The CDR3 region is CASSPRQGPTGELFF. In nucleotides, the CDR3 is TGTGCCAGCTCACCGAGACAGGGGCCCACCGGGGAGCTGTTTTTT.

This sequence joins TRBV19 and TRBJ1-2; TRBD1 is a possible D gene (6 bases). The CDR3 totals 13 residues. CDR1 and CDR2 (germline): LNHDA, SQIVND (reference sequence). Trimming pared 5 bases from V and 10 bases from J, leaving 17 bases between. CDR3 sequence reads: CASSVTQQGTYTF. CDR3 sequence (DNA): TGTGCCAGTAGTGTGACACAACAGGGTACCTACACCTTC.

The chain uses TRBV21-1 and TRBJ2-5; TRBD2, the D gene given by the table, was not confirmed from the DNA. TRBV21-1 is described as a pseudogene. The CDR3 contains 16 residues. CDR3 amino acids: CASINARGAGKETQYF. CDR3 bases: TGTGCCAGCATCAACGCGAGGGGAGCGGGAAAAGAGACCCAGTACTTC.

The chain employs TRBV28 and TRBJ2-1; 12 bases fit TRBD2. V shed 7 bases, J shed 0 bases, and the junction held 19 bases outside the gene matches. Germline V gene sequence: CDR1 MDHEN, CDR2 SYDVKM. The CDR3 totals 21 residues. CDR3 sequence reads: CASTIREGLAGYETSYNEQFF. In DNA, the CDR3 is TGTGCCAGCACCATAAGGGAAGGACTAGCGGGATACGAAACCTCCTACAATGAGCAGTTCTTC.